One and the same sample provided the 16 T cell receptor beta chains below, sequenced in a study of Ad26.COV2.S vaccination and SARS-CoV-2 variants (dated by TCRdb to about 2021). Reading the label with the study, this specimen's treatment or condition is: some 20 received Ad26.COV2.S at low or high dose, single or two shots; roughly five received placebo; per-sample allocation not given. Repertoires of vaccine and placebo recipients were sequenced from samples taken on day 63 after the first injection. Receptors were amplified or captured by the immunoSEQ multiplex PCR assay. TCRdb stores this immuneACCESS table with in-frame sequences only. Part of the clones is absent; in the studies checked, under half of the shortfall reflects unresolved V genes, and no reason is known for the rest. The sample table lists around 270,000 clones, roughly 89% of them with a count of one. The ten largest clones represent less than 3% of the sample.

Sample: peripheral blood, taken in a trial of Ad26.COV2.S vaccine versus placebo. These receptors were collected from a person between 18 and 65 years old who received the Ad26.COV2.S COVID-19 vaccine or a placebo.

In this sample, this clone turned up once. The V call is TRBV6-2 or TRBV6-3, the J call TRBJ2-7; tentatively, D is TRBD2 (5 bases). This CDR3 contains 13 residues. V lost 0 bases to trimming and J lost 9 bases, with 12 bases between them. Germline V lookup: CDR1 MNHEY, CDR2 SVGEGT. Here the CDR3 reads CASSYSGVQVQYV. CDR3 nucleotide sequence: TGTGCCAGCAGTTACTCCGGGGTTCAGGTGCAGTACGTC.

The V and J genes are TRBV30 and TRBJ1-1, with D perhaps TRBD1 (5 bases). Germline values: CDR1 GTSNPN, CDR2 SVGIG (reference sequence). Trimming took 2 bases from V and 6 from J, leaving 13 bases between them. This CDR3 is built from 13 residues. CDR3 amino acids: CAWSMLRGAEAFF. The CDR3, as DNA: TGTGCCTGGAGTATGCTCCGGGGGGCTGAAGCTTTCTTT.

The chain couples TRBV7-9 to TRBJ1-4, with TRBD1 as a possible D gene (5 bases). V lost 1 base to trimming and J lost 5 bases, with 14 bases between them. CDR1 SEHNR and CDR2 FQNEAQ come from the germline V gene (reference sequence). The CDR3 is 16 residues long. DNA for the CDR3: TGTGCCAGCAGCTTAGGTCGGGGGGTTCAAAATGAAAAACTGTTTTTT. Its protein product is CASSLGRGVQNEKLFF. The complete variable domain, with remaining parts taken from reference TRBV7-9 and TRBJ1-4, reads DTGVSQNPRHKITKRGQNVTFRCDPISEHNRLYWYRQTLGQGPEFLTYFQNEAQLEKSRLLSDRFSAERPKGSFSTLEIQRTEQGDSAMYLCASSLGRGVQNEKLFFGSGTQLSVL.

The V gene is TRBV27, the J gene TRBJ1-4, with 7 positions matching TRBD1. CDR3 length: 14 residues. V shed 5 bases, J shed 8 bases, and the junction held 8 bases outside the gene matches. The germline gives CDR1 MNHEY, CDR2 SMNVEV (reference sequence). DNA of the CDR3: TGTGCCAGCAGTCTACAGGGGACGAGAGAAAAACTGTTTTTT. Protein product: CASSLQGTREKLFF.

The chain joins TRBV19 to TRBJ1-2; D remains unclear. The V gene's germline CDR1 is LNHDA and CDR2 SQIVND (reference sequence). V lost 3 bases and J 3 bases, leaving 14 bases between the germline ends. The CDR3 contains 15 residues. CDR3 DNA: TGTGCCAGTAGTATCTCCTCCAACGTTCACTATGGCTACACCTTC. Translation gives CASSISSNVHYGYTF.

DNA of the CDR3: TGTGCCAGCAGTTACTCGTCGGCTAGCGCCTCCTACGAGCAGTACGTC. This codes for CASSYSSASASYEQYV. This chain uses TRBV6-5 with TRBJ2-7; a weak D match, TRBD2 (6 bases). Germline CDR1 is MNHEY and CDR2 is SVGAGI. This CDR3 is built from 16 residues. The V gene lost 0 bases and the J gene lost 0 bases, with 12 bases spanning the gap.

V is TRBV13 and J is TRBJ1-4; no clear D gene. Trimming removed 0 bases at V and 8 bases at J, with 10 bases between. CDR3 length equals 14 residues. CDR1 and CDR2 (germline): PRHDT, FYEKMQ (reference sequence). In DNA form, the CDR3 reads TGTGCCAGCAGCTTAGGCCCCGGTGAAGAAAAACTGTTTTTT. Amino acid sequence: CASSLGPGEEKLFF.

This sequence joins TRBV18 and TRBJ1-5, with D possibly matching TRBD1 (6 bases). Germline V gives CDR1 KGHSH, CDR2 LQKENI. Trimming took off 3 bases at V and 5 bases at J, with 20 bases between the two ends. The CDR3 extends over 17 amino acids. This CDR3 reads CASSPSPRTAGDQPQHF. The CDR3 nucleotides read TGTGCCAGCTCACCTAGCCCTCGGACCGCAGGGGATCAGCCCCAGCATTTT.

The chain links TRBV4-2 to TRBJ1-6; a possible D gene is TRBD1 (6 bases). The CDR3 loop spans 18 amino acids. Trimming took 2 bases from V and 11 from J, leaving 25 bases between them. The germline gives CDR1 LGHNA, CDR2 YNFKEQ. CDR3: CASSQLPPFGRGRTPLHF. The CDR3 DNA sequence: TGTGCCAGCAGCCAACTTCCCCCTTTTGGCAGGGGAAGGACACCCCTCCACTTT.

The chain joins TRBV19 to TRBJ2-4, with 16 bases lining up with TRBD2. Trimming removed 6 bases from V and 0 bases from J; junction bases left unmatched: 2. In germline, CDR1 is LNHDA, CDR2 SQIVND (reference sequence). The CDR3 spans 17 residues. Written as DNA, the CDR3 is TGTGCCAGTAGGGGACTAGCGGGGGGGATAGCCAAAAACATTCAGTACTTC. Its protein product is CASRGLAGGIAKNIQYF. The full variable domain, rest sourced from reference TRBV19 and TRBJ2-4, is DGGITQSPKYLFRKEGQNVTLSCEQNLNHDAMYWYRQDPGQGLRLIYYSQIVNDFQKGDIAEGYSVSREKKESFPLTVTSAQKNPTAFYLCASRGLAGGIAKNIQYFGAGTRLSVL.

J is TRBJ2-3 and V is TRBV4-1, with 14 bases aligning to TRBD2. The CDR3 is 16 amino acids. The junction had 7 bases not matched to a gene; V was cut back by 6 bases and J by 5 bases. Germline V CDR1 and CDR2: MGHRA, YSYEKL. CDR3 nucleotide sequence: TGCGCCAGCAGGTCGACTAGCGGGAGGGTGGTAGATACGCAGTATTTT. As protein: CASRSTSGRVVDTQYF.

The V call is TRBV12-5, the J call TRBJ2-7; 8 bases are shared with TRBD2. The CDR3 is 14 residues long. Germline CDR1 and CDR2: LGHNT and FRNRAP. After removal of 4 bases from V and 2 bases from J, the junction contained 4 bases not matched to a gene. CDR3 in amino acids: CASGSGLAAYEQYF. The CDR3 DNA is TGTGCTAGTGGTTCCGGACTAGCCGCCTACGAGCAGTACTTC. The complete variable domain, with remaining parts taken from reference TRBV12-5 and TRBJ2-7, reads DARVTQTPRHKVTEMGQEVTMRCQPILGHNTVFWYRQTMMQGLELLAYFRNRAPLDDSGMPKDRFSAEMPDATLATLKIQPSEPRDSAVYFCASGSGLAAYEQYFGPGTRLTVT.

The chain couples TRBV30 to TRBJ1-1; D remains ambiguous. Per germline, CDR1 GTSNPN and CDR2 SVGIG (reference sequence). The CDR3 is made up of 13 amino acids. Between the trimmed V and J ends, which lost 4 bases and 1 base, there was a span of 10 bases. CDR3 nucleotide sequence: TGTGCCTGGACCTACCTCAGGAACACTGAAGCTTTCTTT. As protein: CAWTYLRNTEAFF.

The chain combines TRBV4-2 with TRBJ1-2; no reliable D call. Trimming pared 1 base from V and 6 bases from J, leaving 12 bases between. CDR1 is LGHNA, CDR2 YNFKEQ, per germline. The CDR3 consists of 14 residues. CDR3 sequence reads: CASSQVPVDDGYTF. In DNA, the CDR3 is TGTGCCAGCAGCCAAGTCCCTGTCGATGATGGCTACACCTTC.

In DNA form, the CDR3 reads TGCAGCACCCGGACAGGGGATGGAAACACCATATATTTT. It yields the protein CSTRTGDGNTIYF. This sequence joins TRBV29-1 and TRBJ1-3, with 9 nucleotides matching TRBD1. From germline, CDR1 is SQVTM and CDR2 ANQGSEA. CDR3 size: 13 residues. The V segment lost 8 bases and the J segment 3 bases; nucleotides outside the gene matches: 5.

This clone showed up just once. The rearrangement joins TRBV12-2 to TRBJ2-5; TRBD1, as called in the table, went unchecked against the DNA. TRBV12-2 is flagged as a pseudogene. This CDR3 comprises 16 residues. The CDR3 DNA sequence: TGTGCAAGTCGCTTAGTGGCGAGGACAGACCAAGAGACCCAGTACTTC. Protein: CASRLVARTDQETQYF.